This section outlines one T cell receptor (beta chain) sequence together with its context. Its antigen is currently unknown. Sequencing was performed with immunoSEQ multiplex PCR; in TCRdb, only in-frame clones are kept and a portion is missing. The sample has hundreds of thousands of clones, about nine tenths seen once. These data originate in a study of cytomegalovirus exposure and HLA in healthy donors. Broader study findings: Most TCR sequences were seen very rarely across donors, but some public TCRs occurred in many. In vitro work confirmed that a few CMV-associated chains recognize CMV antigens. The study flagged some 170 TCR beta chains as cytomegalovirus-associated.

The TCR sequence derives from a woman younger than 35 in good health and CMV-seropositive. The sequenced sample consisted of PBMCs.

The CDR3 protein is CASTGTGDLYEQYF. CDR3 DNA sequence: TGTGCCTCAACCGGGACAGGGGACTTATACGAGCAGTACTTC. The rearrangement links TRBV30 to TRBJ2-7, with 10 bases identical to TRBD1. This CDR3 has 14 amino acids. V was pared by 7 bases and J by 4 bases, with 10 bases of the junction left unmatched. Germline V CDR1 and CDR2: GTSNPN, SVGIG (reference sequence).